The clone carrying this T cell receptor beta chain was counted once. Its matching antigen is unknown. V was trimmed by 6 bases and J by 0 bases, leaving 17 bases between them. Germline loops: CDR1 DFQATT, CDR2 SNEGSKA (reference sequence). The CDR3 sequence is 15 residues long. This sample is part of a study of T cells in Graves' hyperthyroidism and ophthalmopathy. Study-level findings and limits: The model's output predicted ophthalmopathy at a median of about 6.5 months prior to onset.

Absence of ophthalmopathy progression within 18 months defined stable Graves' hyperthyroidism. Aged 18 to 65, the patients had hyperthyroidism that was newly diagnosed and had lasted under 2 months. Each diagnosis was grounded in clinical symptoms, serum thyroxine and TRAb, thyroid ultrasound, and orbital computed tomography. Amplification of TCR beta CDR3 regions used RNA as the template. The TCR CDR3 was amplified in a first-round RT-PCR using the HTBI primer set. MiXCR was run by TCRdb on the multiplex PCR reads, yielding one entry per CDR3 protein. The sample shows a few hundred thousand distinct CDR3 sequences, more than 15% of them seen only once.

The receptor's source is a woman aged 25-40 years with Graves' hyperthyroidism. Sequencing input: blood. The chain links TRBV20-1 to TRBJ2-5; D call uncertain. CDR3 nucleotides: TGCAGTGCCACTTTTGGTAGCAGATACCAAGAGACCCAGTACTTC. Translated, it gives CSATFGSRYQETQYF.